This entry is about one T cell receptor (beta chain). The record originates from a study of T cell responses to AZD1222 COVID-19 vaccine. The CDR3 loop spans 14 amino acids. Germline V gene lookup returns CDR1 LNHDA and CDR2 SQIVND (reference sequence). V lost 7 bases, J lost 11 bases, and 23 bases lay in between. Measured with immunoSEQ multiplex PCR; TCRdb has only the in-frame clones, and not every one. The sample includes around 73,000 clones, roughly nine tenths of them seen just once. The genes are TRBV19 and TRBJ1-1, with D possibly TRBD1 on 5 matching bases. The material was peripheral blood, obtained 28 days after the second AZD1222 dose. The clonotype was recovered from an adult who received the AZD1222 COVID-19 vaccine. CDR3 DNA: TGTGCCAGTACCCACAACCTTCGCGGGGCGGGGGCTTTCTTT. Its translation is CASTHNLRGAGAFF.